Described below is a single T cell receptor (beta chain) sequence and its context. Its specificity is not known. These data come from a study of CD8+ T cells in alopecia areata. Across the study: The investigators scored severity in treated patients by the percentage of affected scalp area. General study results and limits: Many expanded lesional clones persisted during tofacitinib (in both scalp and blood). Among the top 100, expanded CD8+ clones were significantly decreased by tofacitinib, as was scalp clonality. For lesional scalp, especially alopecia totalis/universalis, clonality was higher than in normal scalp.

Germline V gives CDR1 LNHDA, CDR2 SQIVND (reference sequence). Trimming removed 5 bases from V and 4 bases from J, with 6 bases in between. The CDR3 covers 12 residues. Sample treatment: oral pan-JAK inhibitor, 5-10 mg twice daily. Following extraction, RNA underwent reverse transcription to cDNA, which served as the sequencing template. Sequencing used immunoSEQ multiplex PCR; TCRdb keeps in-frame clones, though not all of them. The data hold hundreds of thousands of clones, with 58% observed a single time. The sequences come from CD4+ T cells sorted from blood, collected at week 24, from a patient treated with tofacitinib. This clonotype was sampled from a human donor with alopecia areata. V is TRBV19 and J is TRBJ2-1; the D is unclear. The CDR3 DNA reads TGTGCCAGTAGTTCTCCTTACAATGAGCAGTTCTTC. Its protein product is CASSSPYNEQFF.